The 31 T cell receptor beta chains below all came from one sample that was sequenced in a study of Graves' ophthalmopathy and Graves' hyperthyroidism listed by TCRdb under 2018. These reads were obtained on an Illumina HiSeq 2000. For repertoire sequencing, the TCR beta CDR3 regions were amplified from RNA transcripts. A first-round RT-PCR used HTBI primers with the Qiagen OneStep RT-PCR kit, followed by a second-round multiplex PCR, size selection and purification. TCRdb's own reprocessing of the public reads used fastp at Q25 and MiXCR and kept productive beta chains. Entries that share a CDR3 protein sequence are merged under the most common genes and DNA. The sample table shows roughly 1.1 million distinct CDR3 sequences, and about 36% are seen once. Of the sample, around 10% is held by the ten largest clones. The source material was peripheral blood or thyroid tissue (not recorded which). These receptor sequences come from an adult man with Graves' hyperthyroidism.

This clonotype was recorded many times. The chain combines TRBV12-3 or TRBV12-4 with TRBJ1-2; TRBD1 matches at 12 bases. V shed 5 bases, J shed 7 bases, and the junction held 5 bases outside the gene matches. This CDR3 spans 14 amino acids. This CDR3 reads CASSRDRGQSGYTF. CDR3 coding DNA: TGTGCCAGCAGTAGGGACAGGGGGCAGAGTGGCTACACCTTC.

This clonotype was observed a few times. The chain uses TRBV6-6 and TRBJ1-3; 7 bases line up with TRBD1. Germline assignment: CDR1 MNHNY and CDR2 SVGAGI (reference sequence). V was clipped by 2 bases and J by 4 bases; unmatched bases: 5. The CDR3 loop spans 15 amino acids. CDR3 bases: TGTGCCAGCAGTTACGAGGGGGCGCCCGGAAACACCATATATTTT. It encodes CASSYEGAPGNTIYF.

This clonotype was counted only a few times. V and J are TRBV25-1 and TRBJ1-5; 9 bases fit TRBD1. J was trimmed by 9 bases and V by 5 bases; bases with no gene match: 5. The CDR3 length is 13 residues. The germline gives CDR1 MGHDK, CDR2 SYGVNS. CDR3 amino acids: CASSQTGGSPQHF. Written as DNA, the CDR3 is TGTGCCAGCAGTCAGACAGGGGGATCGCCCCAGCATTTT.

The rearrangement links TRBV5-4 to TRBJ1-2; possible D gene TRBD1, 5 bases. This CDR3 spans 15 amino acids. Germline V gene sequence: CDR1 SGHNT, CDR2 YYREEE (reference sequence). V gave up 5 bases and J gave up 4 bases, with 18 bases separating them. In DNA form, the CDR3 reads TGTGCCAGCAGTTTAGATCTCAGGGCAGGCTATGGCTACACCTTC. Translation gives CASSLDLRAGYGYTF.

This clonotype was seen at least ten times. The chain couples TRBV7-9 to TRBJ1-6; D ambiguous. The CDR3 spans 12 residues. Germline CDR1 SEHNR, CDR2 FQNEAQ (reference sequence). V lost 3 bases to trimming and J lost 5 bases, with 2 bases between them. This CDR3 reads CASSLDNSPLHF. CDR3 DNA sequence: TGTGCCAGCAGCTTGGATAATTCACCCCTCCACTTT.

The genes are TRBV19 and TRBJ1-5; 8 nucleotides line up with TRBD1. The CDR3 contains 15 residues. J lost 6 bases, V lost 8 bases, and 12 bases had no gene match. Germline-derived CDR1 and CDR2 are LNHDA and SQIVND (reference sequence). The CDR3 is CASAKGQGSSQPQHF. CDR3 bases: TGTGCCAGTGCTAAAGGACAGGGTAGTAGTCAGCCCCAGCATTTT. The whole variable domain, filled in from reference TRBV19 and TRBJ1-5, reads DGGITQSPKYLFRKEGQNVTLSCEQNLNHDAMYWYRQDPGQGLRLIYYSQIVNDFQKGDIAEGYSVSREKKESFPLTVTSAQKNPTAFYLCASAKGQGSSQPQHFGDGTRLSIL.

The DNA of the CDR3 is TGTGCCAGTAGTATCGGCAGGGGGCTGGGCTACACCTTC. It codes for CASSIGRGLGYTF. The rearrangement joins TRBV19 to TRBJ1-2, with TRBD1 matching over 8 bases. V dropped 3 bases and J dropped 8; count of bases not matched to a gene: 5. The CDR3 is made up of 13 amino acids. In germline, CDR1 is LNHDA, CDR2 SQIVND (reference sequence).

This clonotype is a singleton in its sample. A much larger clone sits a single nucleotide away, making a read error possible. V is TRBV5-6 and J is TRBJ1-2, with no clear D. The CDR3 covers 12 residues. Germline V gene data show CDR1 as SGHDT and CDR2 as YYEEEE. Trimming removed 4 bases from V and 8 bases from J, with 12 bases in between. The CDR3, as DNA: TGTGCCAGCAGCGCCCGGTACCGGGGCTACACCTTC. It codes for CASSARYRGYTF.

There are many counts of this clonotype. The chain uses TRBV4-3 and TRBJ1-2; TRBD1 might be the D (5 bases). Germline CDR1 is LGHNA and CDR2 is YSLEER. Trimming removed 0 bases at V and 6 bases at J, with 14 bases between. CDR3 length equals 15 residues. The CDR3 sequence: CASSQEGRQRDGYTF. CDR3 DNA: TGCGCCAGCAGCCAAGAGGGACGGCAAAGAGATGGCTACACCTTC.

Regarding this clonotype: This may be a read error: a much more frequent sequence differs by one nucleotide. The conserved final phenylalanine or tryptophan is absent from the CDR3, which likely points to a read error. The chain joins TRBV7-9 to TRBJ1-1; tentatively, D is TRBD1 (5 bases). Germline CDR1 and CDR2: SEHNR and FQNEAQ (reference sequence). This CDR3 has 15 residues. The CDR3 sequence is CASSQEWWRGGEAFS. The CDR3 nucleotides read TGCGCCAGCAGCCAAGAATGGTGGAGGGGCGGTGAAGCTTTCTCT.

The genes are TRBV20-1 and TRBJ2-2; the D gene could be TRBD1 or TRBD2 (5 bases each). Trimming shortened V by 3 bases and J by 6 bases, and 20 bases separated the two germline ends. The germline V gene has CDR1 DFQATT and CDR2 SNEGSKA (reference sequence). The CDR3 is 16 residues long. For the CDR3, the DNA is TGCAGTGCTAGCCTTCCTAGTGGGGGACGGGCCGGGGAGCTGTTTTTT. Protein product: CSASLPSGGRAGELFF.

The chain carries TRBV15 and TRBJ2-2; D is possibly TRBD2 (6 bases). This CDR3 contains 17 residues. V was clipped by 3 bases and J by 3 bases, with 17 bases between them. CDR1 LNHNV and CDR2 YYDKDF come from the germline V gene (reference sequence). The CDR3 sequence is CATSSQDGGRDTGELFF. The CDR3 nucleotides are TGTGCCACCAGCAGCCAAGACGGGGGAAGGGACACCGGGGAGCTGTTTTTT.

J is TRBJ2-1 and V is TRBV2, with TRBD2 matching over 11 bases. Germline V lookup: CDR1 SNHLY, CDR2 FYNNEI. The junction had 5 bases not matched to a gene; V was cut back by 5 bases and J by 8 bases. The CDR3 runs to 14 residues. CDR3 sequence: CASSRTSGSYEQFF. The CDR3 DNA is TGTGCCAGCAGTAGAACTAGCGGGAGCTATGAGCAGTTCTTC.

This clonotype was counted a few times. A much larger clone differs from this one at a single base, so this may be a read error. V is TRBV7-3 and J is TRBJ1-1; no definite D call. Trimming removed 7 bases from V and 5 bases from J, with 14 bases in between. The germline CDR1 and CDR2 sequences are SGHTA and FQGTGA. The CDR3 is made up of 13 amino acids. The CDR3 DNA reads TGTGCCAGCAACCCAACGGCAAGGACTGAAGCTTTCTTT. Amino acids: CASNPTARTEAFF.

This clonotype was observed at least ten times. CDR3 loop: CASRLEGSTNEKLFF. The CDR3 nucleotides read TGTGCCAGTAGGTTGGAGGGATCAACTAATGAAAAACTGTTTTTT. The chain has TRBV19 and TRBJ1-4, with D hard to call. The V end was cut by 6 bases, the J end by 0 bases, with 11 bases between. Germline loops: CDR1 LNHDA, CDR2 SQIVND (reference sequence). The CDR3 spans 15 residues.

V usage is TRBV9 and J usage is TRBJ2-3; D is possibly TRBD2 (6 bases). The CDR3 totals 14 residues. Deletions cut 4 bases from V and 2 bases from J, with 11 bases between. The germline CDR1 and CDR2 sequences are SGDLS and YYNGEE. This CDR3 is CASSIIADTDTQYF. Here the CDR3 DNA reads TGTGCCAGCAGCATAATAGCGGACACAGATACGCAGTATTTT.

V is TRBV11-2 and J is TRBJ1-1; D gene ambiguous. CDR3 length: 13 amino acids. Germline CDR1 and CDR2: SGHAT and FQNNGV. Deletions cut 5 bases from V and 6 bases from J, with 13 bases between. This CDR3 is CASSRAFRAEAFF. DNA for the CDR3: TGTGCCAGCAGCCGAGCTTTTCGGGCTGAAGCTTTCTTT.

The V and J genes are TRBV25-1 and TRBJ1-2; 8 nucleotides match TRBD1. Germline values: CDR1 MGHDK, CDR2 SYGVNS. After removal of 6 bases from V and 7 bases from J, the junction contained 7 bases not matched to a gene. CDR3 size: 13 residues. CDR3: CASSIQGVAGYTF. The CDR3 bases are TGTGCCAGCAGCATACAGGGGGTGGCTGGCTACACCTTC.

The sample holds one count of this clonotype. This chain uses TRBV28 with TRBJ1-4; TRBD1 agrees at 7 bases. The germline CDR1 and CDR2 sequences are MDHEN and SYDVKM. This CDR3 contains 17 residues. Unmatched junction bases numbered 7, after V lost 3 bases and J lost 0 bases. In DNA, the CDR3 is TGTGCCAGCAGTTTCGACAGGGCGCAACCAACTAATGAAAAACTGTTTTTT. This encodes CASSFDRAQPTNEKLFF.

This chain connects TRBV6-5 to TRBJ2-5, with D perhaps assigned TRBD1 or TRBD2 (5 bases each). This CDR3 has 14 residues. The ends were cut back, 5 bases at V and 9 bases at J, with 19 bases in the middle. CDR1 and CDR2 (germline): MNHEY, SVGAGI. CDR3: CASSPVTGTGPQYF. The CDR3 DNA sequence: TGTGCCAGCAGTCCAGTGACCGGGACGGGGCCCCAGTACTTC.

About this clonotype: With a much larger clone just one base away, this may be a read error. As DNA, the CDR3 is TGTGCCAGTAGTGTCGGCACTCTGGGGACTGAAGCTTTCTTT. It encodes CASSVGTLGTEAFF. V is TRBV19 and J is TRBJ1-1; D remains ambiguous. From germline, CDR1 is LNHDA and CDR2 SQIVND (reference sequence). This CDR3 has 14 amino acids. V shed 5 bases and J shed 5 bases, with 15 bases lying between them.

In its sample, this clonotype was seen many times. This sequence joins TRBV7-2 and TRBJ1-1; a weak D match, TRBD1 (6 bases). Germline V gene data show CDR1 as SGHTA and CDR2 as FQGNSA. The CDR3 has 14 residues. Trimming shortened V by 5 bases and J by 7 bases, and 17 bases separated the two germline ends. The DNA of the CDR3 is TGTGCCAGCAGCCCCTTACTCACAGGGATTGAAGCTTTCTTT. It is translated as CASSPLLTGIEAFF. Combining the CDR3 with reference TRBV7-2 and TRBJ1-1 gives the whole variable domain GAGVSQSPSNKVTEKGKDVELRCDPISGHTALYWYRQSLGQGLEFLIYFQGNSAPDKSGLPSDRFSAERTGGSVSTLTIQRTQQEDSAVYLCASSPLLTGIEAFFGQGTRLTVV.

The CDR3 reads CASSPTQGANEKLFF. The CDR3 DNA reads TGTGCCAGCAGCCCCACCCAGGGGGCTAATGAAAAACTGTTTTTT. The chain has TRBV7-8 and TRBJ1-4, with 7 bases matching TRBD1. From germline, CDR1 is SGHVS and CDR2 FQNEAQ. The CDR3 consists of 15 residues. Unmatched junction bases numbered 6, after V lost 5 bases and J lost 3 bases.

This sequence joins TRBV9 and TRBJ1-2, with D possibly TRBD1 on 5 matching bases. Looked up from germline, CDR1 is SGDLS and CDR2 is YYNGEE. The CDR3 is made up of 15 amino acids. The V end lost 5 bases, the J end lost 3 bases, and 17 bases lay between the germline ends. CDR3 residues: CASSSGHGTDYGYTF. DNA for the CDR3: TGTGCCAGCAGTTCTGGACACGGAACGGACTATGGCTACACCTTC.

This clonotype was counted many times. The chain is built from TRBV9 and TRBJ1-1, with D possibly being TRBD1 (6 bases). Trimming stripped 1 base from V and 5 bases from J, with 9 bases between. The CDR3 totals 13 residues. Per germline, CDR1 SGDLS and CDR2 YYNGEE. The CDR3 bases are TGTGCCAGCAGCGTAACAGGGACTACTGAAGCTTTCTTT. Encoded protein: CASSVTGTTEAFF. The variable domain in full, with the rest retrieved from reference TRBV9 and TRBJ1-1, is DSGVTQTPKHLITATGQRVTLRCSPRSGDLSVYWYQQSLDQGLQFLIQYYNGEERAKGNILERFSAQQFPDLHSELNLSSLELGDSALYFCASSVTGTTEAFFGQGTRLTVV.

The chain is built from TRBV7-8 and TRBJ2-2; unclear D gene. The CDR3 is 15 amino acids. CDR1 is SGHVS and CDR2 is FQNEAQ in the germline V gene. V shed 5 bases and J shed 1 base, with 11 bases lying between them. The CDR3 DNA reads TGTGCCAGCAGCAAGAATAGGGAGAACACCGGGGAGCTGTTTTTT. This codes for CASSKNRENTGELFF.

This clonotype showed up just a few times. The chain combines TRBV28 with TRBJ1-1, with D uncertain. Germline assignment: CDR1 MDHEN and CDR2 SYDVKM. V lost 7 bases, J lost 3 bases, and 12 bases lay in between. The CDR3 loop spans 13 amino acids. CDR3 coding DNA: TGTGCCAGCATCCCGTATTTTTACACTGAAGCTTTCTTT. Amino acids: CASIPYFYTEAFF.

This clonotype was seen repeatedly, ten times or more. The V gene is TRBV10-1, the J gene TRBJ2-7; no reliable D call. The germline CDR1 and CDR2 sequences are WNHNN and SYGVQD (reference sequence). The CDR3 extends over 14 amino acids. The germline V and J ends were trimmed by 2 bases and 2 bases, with 10 bases remaining between them. The CDR3 coding sequence is TGCGCCAGCAGTGAGATGGGGTCCCCCTACGAGCAGTACTTC. Amino acid sequence: CASSEMGSPYEQYF.

This chain links TRBV18 with TRBJ1-1; tentative D call: TRBD1 (5 bases). The CDR3 has 15 residues. Germline-derived CDR1 and CDR2 are KGHSH and LQKENI. The V gene lost 2 bases and the J gene lost 0 bases, with 10 bases spanning the gap. The CDR3 bases are TGTGCCAGCTCACCATCCAGGGCGATGAACACTGAAGCTTTCTTT. Amino acids: CASSPSRAMNTEAFF.

The rearrangement uses TRBV20-1 and TRBJ2-5; unclear D gene. The CDR3 sequence is 13 residues long. The ends were cut back, 4 bases at V and 5 bases at J, with 14 bases in the middle. Per the germline V gene, CDR1 is DFQATT and CDR2 is SNEGSKA (reference sequence). The CDR3 reads CSATRRPWETQYF. In nucleotides, the CDR3 is TGCAGTGCTACCCGACGCCCCTGGGAGACCCAGTACTTC.

This clonotype was detected a few times. This chain links TRBV2 with TRBJ1-4; D remains ambiguous. There are 15 residues in the CDR3. Germline CDR1 and CDR2: SNHLY and FYNNEI. V dropped 5 bases and J dropped 8 bases, with 18 bases sitting between them. This chain's CDR3 is CASSPGRRVGEKLFF. The CDR3 region has the DNA TGTGCCAGCAGTCCAGGACGGCGGGTGGGAGAAAAACTGTTTTTT. Drawing the rest from reference TRBV2 and TRBJ1-4, the complete variable domain is EPEVTQTPSHQVTQMGQEVILRCVPISNHLYFYWYRQILGQKVEFLVSFYNNEISEKSEIFDDQFSVERPDGSNFTLKIRSTKLEDSAMYFCASSPGRRVGEKLFFGSGTQLSVL.